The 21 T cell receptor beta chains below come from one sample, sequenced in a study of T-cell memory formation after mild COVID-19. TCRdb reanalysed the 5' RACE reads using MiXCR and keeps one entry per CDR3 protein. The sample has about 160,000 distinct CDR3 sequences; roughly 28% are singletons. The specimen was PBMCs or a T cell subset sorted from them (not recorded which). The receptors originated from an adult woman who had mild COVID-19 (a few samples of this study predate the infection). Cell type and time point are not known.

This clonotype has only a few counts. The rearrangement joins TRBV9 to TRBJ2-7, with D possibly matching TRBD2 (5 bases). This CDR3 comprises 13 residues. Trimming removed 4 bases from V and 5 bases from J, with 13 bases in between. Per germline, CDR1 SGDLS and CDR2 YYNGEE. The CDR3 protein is CASSKEQTNEQYF. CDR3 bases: TGTGCCAGCAGCAAGGAGCAGACTAACGAGCAGTACTTC.

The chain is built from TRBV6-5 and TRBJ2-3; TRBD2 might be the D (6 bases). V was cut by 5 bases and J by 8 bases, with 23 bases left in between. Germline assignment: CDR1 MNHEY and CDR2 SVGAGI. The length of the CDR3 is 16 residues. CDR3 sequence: CASSPPRGPTGGTQYF. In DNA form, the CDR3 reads TGTGCCAGCAGTCCCCCCCGGGGTCCCACCGGGGGTACGCAGTATTTT.

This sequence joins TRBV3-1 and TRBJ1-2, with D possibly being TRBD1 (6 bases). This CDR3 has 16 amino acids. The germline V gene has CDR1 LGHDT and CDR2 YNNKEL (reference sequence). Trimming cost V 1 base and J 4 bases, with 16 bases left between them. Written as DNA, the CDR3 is TGTGCCAGCAGCCAAGCGAATACAGGGACCTCCTATGGCTACACCTTC. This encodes CASSQANTGTSYGYTF.

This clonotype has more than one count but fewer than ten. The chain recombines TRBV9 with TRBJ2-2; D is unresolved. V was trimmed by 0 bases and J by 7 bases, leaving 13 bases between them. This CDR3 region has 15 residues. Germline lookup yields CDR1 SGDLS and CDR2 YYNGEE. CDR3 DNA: TGTGCCAGCAGCGTAGAAGGCCGACCGAGCGGGGAGCTGTTTTTT. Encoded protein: CASSVEGRPSGELFF.

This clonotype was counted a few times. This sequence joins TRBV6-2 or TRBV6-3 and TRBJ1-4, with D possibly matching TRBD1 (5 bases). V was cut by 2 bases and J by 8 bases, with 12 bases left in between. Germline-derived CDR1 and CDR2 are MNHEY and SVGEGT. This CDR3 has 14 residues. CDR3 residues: CASSYPGRTEKLFF. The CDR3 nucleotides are TGTGCCAGCAGTTACCCTGGACGGACAGAAAAACTGTTTTTT.

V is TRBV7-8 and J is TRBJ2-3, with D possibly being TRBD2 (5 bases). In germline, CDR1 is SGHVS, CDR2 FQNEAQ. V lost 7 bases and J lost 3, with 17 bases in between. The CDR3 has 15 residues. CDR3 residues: CASTSPGSWTDTQYF. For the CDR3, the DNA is TGTGCCAGCACTTCACCGGGATCATGGACAGATACGCAGTATTTT.

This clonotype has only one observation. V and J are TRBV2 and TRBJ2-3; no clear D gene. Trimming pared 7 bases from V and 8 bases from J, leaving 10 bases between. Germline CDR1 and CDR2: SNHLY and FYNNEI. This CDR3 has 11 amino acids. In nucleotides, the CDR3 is TGTGCCAGCACTCTTGGCGGTACGCAGTATTTT. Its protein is CASTLGGTQYF. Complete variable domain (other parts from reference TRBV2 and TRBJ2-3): EPEVTQTPSHQVTQMGQEVILRCVPISNHLYFYWYRQILGQKVEFLVSFYNNEISEKSEIFDDQFSVERPDGSNFTLKIRSTKLEDSAMYFCASTLGGTQYFGPGTRLTVL.

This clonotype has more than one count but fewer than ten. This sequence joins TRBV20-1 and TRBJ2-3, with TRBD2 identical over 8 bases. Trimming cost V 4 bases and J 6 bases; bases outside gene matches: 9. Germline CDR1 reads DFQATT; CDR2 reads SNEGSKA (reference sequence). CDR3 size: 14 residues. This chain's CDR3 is CSATNFRGGDTQYF. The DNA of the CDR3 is TGCAGTGCTACTAACTTCCGGGGGGGCGATACGCAGTATTTT.

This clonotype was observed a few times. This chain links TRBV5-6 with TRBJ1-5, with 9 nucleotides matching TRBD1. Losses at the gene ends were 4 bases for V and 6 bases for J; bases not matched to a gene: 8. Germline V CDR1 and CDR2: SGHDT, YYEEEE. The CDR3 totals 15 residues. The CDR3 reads CASSPPGQGGQPQHF. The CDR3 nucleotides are TGTGCCAGCAGCCCCCCGGGACAGGGCGGTCAGCCCCAGCATTTT.

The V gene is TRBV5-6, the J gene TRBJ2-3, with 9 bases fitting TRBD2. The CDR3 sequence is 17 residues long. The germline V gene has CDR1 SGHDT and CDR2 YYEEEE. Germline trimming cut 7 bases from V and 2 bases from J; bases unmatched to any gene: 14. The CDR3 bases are TGTGCCAGCCTTGGCGGGAGGGCCGTTGGTCCCACAGATACGCAGTATTTT. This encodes CASLGGRAVGPTDTQYF.

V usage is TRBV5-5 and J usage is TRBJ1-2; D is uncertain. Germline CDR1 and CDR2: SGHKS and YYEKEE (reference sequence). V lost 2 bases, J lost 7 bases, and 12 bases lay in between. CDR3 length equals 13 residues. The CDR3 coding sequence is TGTGCCAGCAGCTTCCAGCATGGAACTGGCTACACCTTC. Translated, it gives CASSFQHGTGYTF.

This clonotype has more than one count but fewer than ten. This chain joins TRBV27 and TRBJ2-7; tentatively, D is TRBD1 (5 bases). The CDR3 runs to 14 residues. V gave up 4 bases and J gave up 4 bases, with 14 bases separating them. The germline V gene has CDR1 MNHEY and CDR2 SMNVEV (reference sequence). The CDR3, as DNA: TGTGCCAGCAGTTCAGGGATTCCCGAGTACGAGCAGTACTTC. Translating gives CASSSGIPEYEQYF.

The CDR3 DNA is TGCGCCAGCAGCCAAGGCCAGATGTACGAGCAGTACTTC. It encodes CASSQGQMYEQYF. The V and J genes are TRBV4-1 and TRBJ2-7; D unclear. V shed 1 base and J shed 4 bases, with 8 bases lying between them. Germline V gives CDR1 MGHRA, CDR2 YSYEKL. The CDR3 sequence is 13 residues long.

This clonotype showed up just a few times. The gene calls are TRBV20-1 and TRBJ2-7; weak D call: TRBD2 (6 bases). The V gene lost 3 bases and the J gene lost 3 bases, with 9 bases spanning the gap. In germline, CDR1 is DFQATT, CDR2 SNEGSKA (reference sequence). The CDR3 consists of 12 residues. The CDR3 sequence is CSASGRGYEQYF. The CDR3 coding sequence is TGCAGTGCTAGCGGGAGAGGCTACGAGCAGTACTTC.

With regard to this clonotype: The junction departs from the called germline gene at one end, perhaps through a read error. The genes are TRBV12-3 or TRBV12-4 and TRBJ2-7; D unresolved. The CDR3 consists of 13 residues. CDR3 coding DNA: TGTGCCAGCAGCCGAGAGACCTCCCACGAGCAGTACTTC. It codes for CASSRETSHEQYF.

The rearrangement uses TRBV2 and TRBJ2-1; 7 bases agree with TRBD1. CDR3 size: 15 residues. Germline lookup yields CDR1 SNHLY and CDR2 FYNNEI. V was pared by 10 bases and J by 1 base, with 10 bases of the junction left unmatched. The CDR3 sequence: CATYDRALSYNEQFF. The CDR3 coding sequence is TGTGCCACCTACGACAGGGCCCTTTCCTACAATGAGCAGTTCTTC. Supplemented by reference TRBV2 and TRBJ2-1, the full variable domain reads EPEVTQTPSHQVTQMGQEVILRCVPISNHLYFYWYRQILGQKVEFLVSFYNNEISEKSEIFDDQFSVERPDGSNFTLKIRSTKLEDSAMYFCATYDRALSYNEQFFGPGTRLTVL.

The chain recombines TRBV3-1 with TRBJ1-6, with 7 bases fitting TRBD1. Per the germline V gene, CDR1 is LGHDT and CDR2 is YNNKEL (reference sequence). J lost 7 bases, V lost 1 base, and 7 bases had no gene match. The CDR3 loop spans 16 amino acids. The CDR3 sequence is CASSQVRRGLNSPLHF. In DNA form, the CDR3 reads TGTGCCAGCAGCCAAGTCCGGAGGGGGCTCAATTCACCCCTCCACTTT.

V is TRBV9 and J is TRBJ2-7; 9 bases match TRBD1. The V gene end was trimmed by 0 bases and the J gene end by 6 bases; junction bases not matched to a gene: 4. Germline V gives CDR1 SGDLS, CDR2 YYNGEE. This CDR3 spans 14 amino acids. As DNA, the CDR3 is TGTGCCAGCAGCGTAGGGGACAGGGAGGGCGAGCAGTACTTC. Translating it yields CASSVGDREGEQYF.

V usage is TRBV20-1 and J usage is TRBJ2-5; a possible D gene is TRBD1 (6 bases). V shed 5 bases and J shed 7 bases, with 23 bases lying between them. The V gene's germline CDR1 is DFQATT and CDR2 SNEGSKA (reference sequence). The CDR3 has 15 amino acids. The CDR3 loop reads CSAGNRDPPRGTQYF. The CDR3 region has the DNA TGCAGTGCTGGCAACCGGGACCCCCCCAGGGGGACCCAGTACTTC.

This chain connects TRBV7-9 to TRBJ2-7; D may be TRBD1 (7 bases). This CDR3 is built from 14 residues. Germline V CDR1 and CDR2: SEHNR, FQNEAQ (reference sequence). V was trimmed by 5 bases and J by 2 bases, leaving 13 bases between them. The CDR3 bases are TGTGCCAGCAGCCCCGGAGGGGGCCCCTACGAGCAGTACTTC. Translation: CASSPGGGPYEQYF.

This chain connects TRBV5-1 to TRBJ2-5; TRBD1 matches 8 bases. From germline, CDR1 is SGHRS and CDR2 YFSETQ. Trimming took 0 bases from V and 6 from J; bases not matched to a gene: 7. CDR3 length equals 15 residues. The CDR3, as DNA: TGCGCCAGCAGCTTGGCCCGGACAGGGTGGAAGACCCAGTACTTC. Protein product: CASSLARTGWKTQYF.